At least ten counts were recorded for the clone carrying this TCR beta chain. Its antigen remains unknown. Between the trimmed V and J ends, which lost 2 bases and 0 bases, there was a span of 11 bases. CDR1 and CDR2 from the germline V gene are SGHVS and FNYEAQ. The CDR3 loop spans 16 amino acids. Constant-region reverse primers amplified full-length variable regions, followed by semi-nested Nested Universal Primer A PCR. TCRdb independently ran MiXCR on the 5' RACE reads; one entry per CDR3 protein. The data show some 31,000 distinct CDR3 sequences, approximately 25% seen once. Regarding the study as a whole: In terms of TCR gene usage, tumor memory CD4+ T cells clustered together with blood and lymph node memory CD4+ cells, as well as with lymph node naive CD4+ cells.

The chain is built from TRBV7-6 and TRBJ2-1; D not certain. Sequenced material: naive CD4+ T cells sorted from a lymph node. Subset indicated: naive CD4+ T cells, CD4+CD45RA+CD25-. This sequence was found in a female donor with breast cancer. The CDR3 nucleotides read TGTGCCAGCAGCTTAAGTACCCCCAGCTCCTACAATGAGCAGTTCTTC. Protein product: CASSLSTPSSYNEQFF.